This is a list of T cell receptor beta chains from one sample in a study of cytomegalovirus exposure and HLA in healthy donors. TCRdb keeps only in-frame clones here, not all; method: immunoSEQ multiplex PCR. This table has 90,000 to 120,000 clones, approximately 79% appearing once. The sample was PBMCs. These receptors were obtained from a man younger than 35 in good health and CMV-seronegative. Each CDR3 is given with its conserved first and last residue. The order of the fields is CDR3 protein, CDR3 DNA, J gene, D gene, clone size, V gene. A D gene is named only where the DNA matches it firmly. Clone size is stated in some rows and not others, as once, few, many or a class when expanded.

CASSLGGFGADTQYF TGTGCCAGCAGCTTAGGCGGGTTTGGAGCAGATACGCAGTATTTT TRBJ2-3 . . TRBV7-9
CASTSGGLWRYEQYF TGTGCCAGCACCAGCGGGGGGCTCTGGCGGTACGAGCAGTACTTC TRBJ2-7 . once TRBV21-1
CASSLAPAGGGTGELFF TGTGCCAGCAGCTTGGCGCCCGCTGGCGGGGGCACCGGGGAGCTGTTTTTT TRBJ2-2 TRBD2 . TRBV5-4
CASSLDAGLMNTEAFF TGCGCCAGCAGCTTGGATGCAGGGTTAATGAACACTGAAGCTTTCTTT TRBJ1-1 . few TRBV5-1
CASSSTGFDIQYF TGTGCCAGCAGCTCGACAGGGTTTGACATTCAGTACTTC TRBJ2-4 TRBD1 . TRBV5-5
CASRAGTGNNEQFF TGTGCCAGCAGGGCGGGGACAGGGAACAATGAGCAGTTCTTC TRBJ2-1 TRBD1 . TRBV2
CATSRGPPGQGARETQYF TGTGCCACCAGCAGAGGCCCTCCCGGACAGGGGGCGCGAGAGACCCAGTACTTC TRBJ2-5 TRBD1 . TRBV15
CSVGGGGNNQPQHF TGCAGCGTGGGGGGAGGGGGTAACAATCAGCCCCAGCATTTT TRBJ1-5 . . TRBV29-1
CSSSFGAGVHEQYF TGTTCCAGCAGCTTTGGGGCAGGGGTACACGAGCAGTACTTC TRBJ2-7 . . TRBV7-9
CASSAPLDYNEQFF TGTGCCAGCAGTGCTCCCTTAGATTACAATGAGCAGTTCTTC TRBJ2-1 . . TRBV25-1
CASSLGGDRTQYF TGTGCCAGCAGCTTAGGGGGCGATAGGACCCAGTACTTC TRBJ2-5 . . TRBV7-2
CASSFRVGNTEAFF TGTGCCAGCAGCTTCAGGGTGGGGAACACTGAAGCTTTCTTT TRBJ1-1 . few TRBV11-2
CASSLLNFAGAEGYGYTF TGTGCCAGCAGTTTATTAAATTTCGCGGGGGCTGAGGGCTATGGCTACACCTTC TRBJ1-2 . . TRBV28
CASSLEGTGETHTDTQYF TGCGCCAGCAGCTTGGAGGGTACGGGGGAAACACACACAGATACGCAGTATTTT TRBJ2-3 . . TRBV5-1
CASNLGGTGSLVTGELFF TGTGCCAGTAATCTCGGAGGAACAGGGTCTCTTGTGACCGGGGAGCTGTTTTTT TRBJ2-2 . . TRBV19
CASSLEQGGQETQYF TGTGCCAGCAGCTTAGAACAGGGGGGGCAAGAGACCCAGTACTTC TRBJ2-5 . . TRBV13
CASSIFHRASYEQYF TGTGCCAGTAGTATATTTCACAGGGCGAGCTACGAGCAGTACTTC TRBJ2-7 . few TRBV19
CASSAEGAYNEQFF TGTGCCAGCAGCGCGGAAGGAGCCTACAATGAGCAGTTCTTC TRBJ2-1 . . TRBV9
CASSERVGAGGKDTQYF TGTGCCAGCAGCGAAAGGGTCGGAGCGGGGGGGAAAGATACGCAGTATTTT TRBJ2-3 TRBD2 . TRBV6-1
CASSPGRGGLETDTQYF TGTGCCAGCAGCCCGGGGCGGGGGGGCCTTGAAACAGATACGCAGTATTTT TRBJ2-3 TRBD2 . TRBV11-2
CASSLAGTGDSPLHF TGTGCCAGCAGCTTGGCCGGGACAGGGGATTCACCCCTCCACTTT TRBJ1-6 TRBD1 . TRBV5-6
CATSRSDRTGGQPQHF TGTGCCACCAGCAGATCTGACCGGACAGGGGGGCAGCCCCAGCATTTT TRBJ1-5 TRBD1 . TRBV15
CSVVPWTGTMGETQYF TGCAGCGTTGTTCCTTGGACAGGGACGATGGGAGAGACCCAGTACTTC TRBJ2-5 TRBD1 . TRBV29-1
CAISPDRDHEQFF TGTGCCATCTCACCGGACAGGGACCATGAGCAGTTCTTC TRBJ2-1 TRBD1 . TRBV10-3
CAWSGTENTGELFF TGTGCCTGGAGTGGGACAGAGAACACCGGGGAGCTGTTTTTT TRBJ2-2 . . TRBV30
CASNPEGVHYEQYF TGTGCCAGCAACCCCGAGGGGGTCCACTACGAGCAGTACTTC TRBJ2-7 . . TRBV6-6
CASSSTGENFF TGTGCCAGCAGCTCGACAGGGGAAAACTTCTTC TRBJ2-1 TRBD1 . TRBV7-2
CASRGLRGGFTEAFF TGTGCCAGCAGGGGGCTACGCGGGGGATTTACTGAAGCTTTCTTT TRBJ1-1 . . TRBV28
CATSRGTATEAFF TGTGCCACCAGCAGAGGGACAGCCACTGAAGCTTTCTTT TRBJ1-1 . . TRBV15
CASSQGRFSRTGGGYTF TGCGCCAGCAGCCAAGGCCGTTTTAGCCGTACGGGTGGGGGCTACACCTTC TRBJ1-2 . . TRBV4-1
CASRKVGFPYGYTF TGTGCCAGCCGTAAGGTGGGCTTTCCCTATGGCTACACCTTC TRBJ1-2 . . TRBV19
CASSQDGDGATQYF TGTGCCAGCAGCCAAGACGGGGATGGCGCGACCCAGTACTTC TRBJ2-5 . . TRBV4-2
CASKGALGINTEAFF TGTGCCAGCAAGGGGGCCTTGGGGATTAACACTGAAGCTTTCTTT TRBJ1-1 TRBD1 . TRBV7-9
CASSLEVTGGEQYF TGCGCCAGCAGCTTGGAAGTGACAGGGGGCGAGCAGTACTTC TRBJ2-7 TRBD1 . TRBV5-1
CASTSPRTREQFF TGTGCCAGCACTTCCCCTCGGACTCGTGAGCAGTTCTTC TRBJ2-1 . . TRBV6-1
CASQGPKVNTEAFF TGTGCCAGCCAGGGTCCTAAGGTGAACACTGAAGCTTTCTTT TRBJ1-1 . . TRBV6-5
CASSGSGRAKNIQYF TGTGCCAGCAGCGGCTCAGGGCGAGCCAAAAACATTCAGTACTTC TRBJ2-4 . . TRBV7-9
CASSLQGIYGYTF TGTGCCAGTAGCCTACAGGGTATCTATGGCTACACCTTC TRBJ1-2 . . TRBV19
CASSTELNRDEQYF TGCGCCAGCAGCACCGAATTAAACAGGGACGAGCAGTACTTC TRBJ2-7 . . TRBV5-1
CASREGELTEAFF TGTGCCAGCAGAGAGGGGGAGCTCACTGAAGCTTTCTTT TRBJ1-1 . few TRBV6-5
CASRPQGRGDYGYTF TGTGCCAGTCGCCCCCAAGGGAGGGGCGACTATGGCTACACCTTC TRBJ1-2 . . TRBV14
CATGENYGYPF TGTGCCACCGGGGAGAACTATGGCTACCCCTTC TRBJ1-2 . . TRBV6-5
CASSLTGGRLGNTEAFF TGTGCCAGCAGCCTAACGGGGGGGCGTTTGGGGAACACTGAAGCTTTCTTT TRBJ1-1 . once TRBV11-1
CASRLRGGAGWEQFF TGTGCCAGCAGGCTGCGCGGGGGGGCCGGGTGGGAGCAGTTCTTC TRBJ2-1 TRBD2 . TRBV7-6
CASSLSRPNTEAFF TGTGCCAGCAGCTTAAGCAGGCCGAACACTGAAGCTTTCTTT TRBJ1-1 . . TRBV7-2
CASSVQGGNYGYTF TGCGCCAGCAGCGTACAGGGGGGGAACTATGGCTACACCTTC TRBJ1-2 TRBD1 . TRBV5-1
CASSISGGAHEQFF TGTGCCAGCAGCATTAGCGGGGGGGCACATGAGCAGTTCTTC TRBJ2-1 TRBD2 . TRBV7-2
CASSFLRGDTQYF TGTGCCAGCAGTTTTCTGAGGGGGGATACGCAGTATTTT TRBJ2-3 . . TRBV27
CASSPGHYEQYF TGTGCCAGCAGCCCAGGGCACTACGAGCAGTACTTC TRBJ2-7 . . TRBV7-6